This TCR beta chain appears in the sequencing data of a study of cytomegalovirus exposure and HLA in healthy donors (dated by TCRdb to about 2017). In the study overall: A later analysis indicated that the 120 validation repertoires were generated on the platform also employed for the 700 or so repertoires of the first cohort. The study aimed to test whether cataloging public T cell receptors could reveal signatures of past pathogen exposure. A separate validation cohort of 100 to 150 different subjects was used in addition to the approximately 610-subject first cohort. To predict cytomegalovirus infection status, the study brought together high-throughput TCR immunosequencing, statistical association of individual TCRs with disease status, and machine learning. The investigation overall reported the following: Most TCR sequences were seen in very few donors, while some public TCRs were found in many individuals. In the study, around 150 TCR beta chains were listed as associated with cytomegalovirus. In vitro tests confirmed that a few of the cytomegalovirus-associated TCR beta chains recognize cytomegalovirus antigens. Of the cluster scores, approximately 95% were above 0 in a later analysis, which found that TCRs clustered in the first cohort also tended to co-occur in the 130 or so validation repertoires. The authors suggested that the approach could potentially be generalized to other disease states and immunological phenotypes. A later analysis had no HLA typing for the validation cohort, so co-occurrence there was scored across all 110 or so repertoires. In both the original and validation cohorts, the classifier was reported to diagnose cytomegalovirus status with high specificity and sensitivity.

Separate from the roughly 700-subject first cohort, the validation cohort of roughly 120 subjects was the group to which the donors belonged. With regard to this clone: Its target antigen remains unknown. No base quality information exists; no much larger clone differs at one position.

The CDR3 runs 15 amino acids, cysteine and phenylalanine included. Solely the CDR3 DNA is kept, with 45 bases framed from the first base. The germline V gene yields SGHDN for CDR1 and FVKESK for CDR2. For this chain, trimming is 4 bases at the V end and 7 bases at the J end, and the number of junction bases without a gene match is 7. The library was obtained by the immunoSEQ multiplex PCR assay. As for how the authors treated the data: A statistical classification framework was built for diagnosing cytomegalovirus status from the catalog of TCR beta chain sequences. Here the immuneACCESS table is served through TCRdb, limited to in-frame sequences with V and J called. Missing clones are a known gap in these copies; in checked studies unresolved V genes cover under half, and the rest lacks a known reason. V and J calls and clone size are as listed in that table; D and trimming were resolved from the DNA. The sample table records 80,000 to 100,000 clones; approximately 90% of these occur just once. About 4% of the sample is taken by the ten largest.

Sequenced sample: PBMCs. This TCR came from a woman younger than 45 in good health and CMV-seronegative. The V gene is TRBV14 and the J gene is TRBJ2-1, and TRBD2 aligns with 10 junction nucleotides. This receptor has the CDR3 CASSRPGLAKNEQFF. In nucleotides, the sequence is TGTGCCAGCAGCCGGCCGGGACTAGCGAAGAATGAGCAGTTCTTC.